The 10 T cell receptor beta chains below all came from one sample that was sequenced in a study of regulatory T cells in long-lasting Graves disease. Investigators prepared the TCR beta libraries by applying iRepertoire HTBI primers and Arm-PCR of CDR3 regions. TCRdb called the multiplex PCR reads again in MiXCR, with one record for every CDR3 protein. The profile shows around 230,000 distinct CDR3 sequences, about 16% of them singletons. Stated time point: newly diagnosed GD, antithyroid drugs for less than 3 months. PBMC-extracted RNA yielded the TCR library. The sample was peripheral blood mononuclear cells (PBMCs), taken at new diagnosis, from a patient treated with antithyroid drugs. These receptors were collected from a female donor with Graves disease.

This clonotype was picked up a small number of times. The rearrangement links TRBV29-1 to TRBJ2-1; D might be TRBD2 (6 bases). The CDR3 runs 11 residues. Deletions cut 4 bases from V and 12 bases from J, with 13 bases between. Germline CDR1 is SQVTM and CDR2 is ANQGSEA. The CDR3 region has the DNA TGCAGCGTTGGACCGGGACTCGGGCAGTTCTTC. Translation gives CSVGPGLGQFF.

The gene calls are TRBV12-5 and TRBJ1-5, with unresolved D. The germline V gene has CDR1 LGHNT and CDR2 FRNRAP. The CDR3 length is 14 residues. V dropped 7 bases and J dropped 1 base, with 11 bases sitting between them. CDR3 in amino acids: CASDTTVSNQPQHF. DNA for the CDR3: TGTGCTAGTGATACGACGGTAAGCAATCAGCCCCAGCATTTT.

Notes on this clonotype: A read error may explain this, as a much larger clone is one base away. A read error is likely, as this CDR3 ends without the conserved phenylalanine or tryptophan. V gene TRBV28 combines with J gene TRBJ2-7; D unresolved. Germline lookup yields CDR1 MDHEN and CDR2 SYDVKM. CDR3 length: 13 amino acids. Trimming left V 7 bases short and J 7 bases short, with 17 bases between. CDR3 sequence: CASTPGQASEQYL. The CDR3 region has the DNA TGTGCCAGCACCCCGGGCCAGGCTTCTGAGCAGTACCTC.

There are many counts of this clonotype. The V and J genes are TRBV2 and TRBJ1-1; no definite D call. CDR1 is SNHLY, CDR2 FYNNEI, per germline. The CDR3 length is 12 residues. V was pared by 3 bases and J by 6 bases, with 8 bases between. CDR3 amino acids: CASSEGVAEAFF. Here the CDR3 DNA reads TGTGCCAGCAGTGAGGGAGTCGCTGAAGCTTTCTTT.

This clonotype was seen at least ten times. CDR3 loop: CASSGRDSLNTEAFF. CDR3 bases: TGTGCCAGCAGTGGCCGGGACAGCCTGAACACTGAAGCTTTCTTT. V gene TRBV27 combines with J gene TRBJ1-1; TRBD1 matches at 7 bases. V shed 5 bases and J 0 bases; nucleotides not matched to a gene: 6. CDR3 length equals 15 residues. Germline V CDR1 and CDR2: MNHEY, SMNVEV (reference sequence).

This clonotype was counted many times. The chain links TRBV7-8 to TRBJ2-1; D is perhaps TRBD2 (5 bases). V shed 5 bases and J shed 5 bases, with 10 bases lying between them. The CDR3 covers 13 residues. CDR1 is SGHVS, CDR2 FQNEAQ, per germline. The CDR3 region has the DNA TGTGCCAGCAGCCCTGGACTCAACAATGAGCAGTTCTTC. This gives the protein CASSPGLNNEQFF.

This clonotype was found many times. This chain joins TRBV20-1 and TRBJ2-1, with 7 bases that match TRBD2. The V segment lost 1 base and the J segment 5 bases; nucleotides outside the gene matches: 26. Germline V lookup: CDR1 DFQATT, CDR2 SNEGSKA (reference sequence). This CDR3 comprises 21 residues. In nucleotides, the CDR3 is TGCAGTGCTAGAGGTTATGGAGAGGAGGACGGGAGGCCCCTTTCCCACAATGAGCAGTTCTTC. It encodes CSARGYGEEDGRPLSHNEQFF.

This clonotype was seen repeatedly, ten times or more. A much more abundant neighbour one base away suggests this may be a read error. The CDR3 region has the DNA TGTGCCAGCAGTGACCAGTACAATGAGCAGTTCTTC. This gives the protein CASSDQYNEQFF. This chain joins TRBV25-1 and TRBJ2-1; D uncertain. This CDR3 region has 12 residues. V was clipped by 3 bases and J by 4 bases, with 4 bases between them. The V gene's germline CDR1 is MGHDK and CDR2 SYGVNS. Based on the CDR3 plus reference TRBV25-1 and TRBJ2-1, the full variable domain is EADIYQTPRYLVIGTGKKITLECSQTMGHDKMYWYQQDPGMELHLIHYSYGVNSTEKGDLSSESTVSRIRTEHFPLTLESARPSHTSQYLCASSDQYNEQFFGPGTRLTVL.

This clonotype was recorded a few times. This chain uses TRBV5-1 with TRBJ2-1; D assignment may be TRBD1 or TRBD2 (6 bases each). Germline CDR1 SGHRS, CDR2 YFSETQ. The CDR3 covers 16 residues. V shed 4 bases and J shed 2 bases, with 16 bases lying between them. CDR3 sequence: CASSGGRPLTYNEQFF. In DNA form, the CDR3 reads TGCGCCAGCAGCGGGGGGCGGCCCCTAACCTACAATGAGCAGTTCTTC.

Of note for this clonotype: A much larger clonotype is one base distant, so this may be a read error. This chain links TRBV2 with TRBJ1-3, with no clear D. The germline V gene has CDR1 SNHLY and CDR2 FYNNEI. This CDR3 is built from 11 residues. V lost 6 bases to trimming and J lost 6 bases, with 6 bases between them. CDR3 sequence (DNA): TGTGCCAGCAGCTGGGCAAACACCATATATTTT. It translates to CASSWANTIYF.